Presented here are 30 T cell receptor beta chains from one specimen sequenced in a study of blood T cell repertoires in COVID-19. Some clones are missing from TCRdb's copy, which holds only in-frame ones; the method was immunoSEQ multiplex PCR. The sample records approximately 150,000 clones, roughly 87% being singletons. Source material: PBMCs or T cells enriched from blood (not recorded which). The origin of the receptors is a human donor with acute COVID-19. The donor label of this sample is uncertain.

The chain carries TRBV3-1 (or the pseudogene TRBV3-2) and TRBJ1-1; D gene ambiguous. Trimming took off 1 base at V and 4 bases at J, with 7 bases between the two ends. The CDR3 has 13 amino acids. Germline CDR1 reads LGHDT; CDR2 reads YNNKEL (reference sequence). The CDR3 sequence: CASSQGGSTEAFF. The CDR3 DNA reads TGTGCCAGCAGCCAAGGCGGATCCACTGAAGCTTTCTTT.

The chain uses TRBV9 and TRBJ1-3; 11 bases are a match to TRBD1. The V gene end was trimmed by 4 bases and the J gene end by 1 base; junction bases not matched to a gene: 4. CDR3 length: 16 residues. CDR1 SGDLS and CDR2 YYNGEE come from the germline V gene. The CDR3 is CASSLRDRGSGNTIYF. The CDR3 nucleotides read TGTGCCAGCAGCCTCCGGGACAGGGGGTCTGGAAACACCATATATTTT. Filled out from reference TRBV9 and TRBJ1-3, the complete variable domain reads DSGVTQTPKHLITATGQRVTLRCSPRSGDLSVYWYQQSLDQGLQFLIQYYNGEERAKGNILERFSAQQFPDLHSELNLSSLELGDSALYFCASSLRDRGSGNTIYFGEGSWLTVV.

The chain joins TRBV6-2 or TRBV6-3 to TRBJ2-2, with 8 positions matching TRBD1. With V trimmed by 6 bases and J by 5 bases, 5 bases remained unmatched. Germline values: CDR1 MNHEY, CDR2 SVGEGT. This CDR3 region has 14 residues. The CDR3 DNA reads as TGTGCCAGCAGCGACAGGGGTATAACCGGGGAGCTGTTTTTT. Encoded protein: CASSDRGITGELFF.

The chain has TRBV7-9 and TRBJ1-2; D might be TRBD1 (6 bases). With 2 bases removed from V and 8 bases from J, the gap between germline ends came to 12 bases. The CDR3 is 13 residues long. Germline values: CDR1 SEHNR, CDR2 FQNEAQ (reference sequence). The CDR3 spells CASSLNRERGYTF. The CDR3 DNA follows: TGTGCCAGCAGCTTAAACAGGGAGAGGGGCTACACCTTC.

This chain links TRBV18 with TRBJ1-5; tentatively, D is TRBD1 (6 bases). The V end was cut by 4 bases, the J end by 5 bases, with 12 bases between. Germline CDR1 is KGHSH and CDR2 is LQKENI. The CDR3 spans 14 residues. The CDR3 here is CASSQQGLDQPQHF. In DNA form, the CDR3 reads TGTGCCAGCTCACAGCAGGGGTTGGATCAGCCCCAGCATTTT.

This sequence joins TRBV9 and TRBJ2-7, with 8 bases lining up with TRBD1. The CDR3 sequence is 15 residues long. V gave up 2 bases and J gave up 0 bases; unmatched junction bases: 4. Germline assignment: CDR1 SGDLS and CDR2 YYNGEE. The CDR3, as DNA: TGTGCCAGCAGCGTCGAGGGACAGGCCTCCTACGAGCAGTACTTC. Translated, it gives CASSVEGQASYEQYF.

The rearrangement uses TRBV5-1 and TRBJ2-5, with TRBD1 as a possible D gene (6 bases). V was cut by 4 bases and J by 4 bases, with 17 bases left in between. The germline CDR1 and CDR2 sequences are SGHRS and YFSETQ. The CDR3 consists of 15 residues. CDR3 residues: CASSLFLGHGETQYF. The CDR3 DNA sequence: TGCGCCAGCAGCCTCTTCTTGGGACACGGAGAGACCCAGTACTTC.

The chain employs TRBV4-3 and TRBJ2-1; 9 bases agree with TRBD2. Per germline, CDR1 LGHNA and CDR2 YSLEER. CDR3 length: 13 residues. After removal of 1 base from V and 12 bases from J, the junction contained 4 bases not matched to a gene. The CDR3 loop reads CASSQGIAGAQFF. For the CDR3, the DNA is TGCGCCAGCAGCCAAGGCATAGCGGGGGCGCAGTTCTTC.

The J gene is TRBJ2-5, the V gene TRBV7-2; 7 nucleotides match TRBD2. The CDR3 loop spans 15 amino acids. V shed 1 base, J shed 2 bases, and the junction held 4 bases outside the gene matches. Per germline, CDR1 SGHTA and CDR2 FQGNSA. CDR3 in DNA: TGTGCCAGCAGCTTAGGGGCGGGGGTGCAAGAGACCCAGTACTTC. This encodes CASSLGAGVQETQYF. The variable domain in full, completed from reference TRBV7-2 and TRBJ2-5, reads GAGVSQSPSNKVTEKGKDVELRCDPISGHTALYWYRQSLGQGLEFLIYFQGNSAPDKSGLPSDRFSAERTGGSVSTLTIQRTQQEDSAVYLCASSLGAGVQETQYFGPGTRLLVL.

This chain's CDR3 is CASSAGAYNEQFF. The CDR3, as DNA: TGTGCCAGTTCGGCGGGGGCTTACAATGAGCAGTTCTTC. The chain employs TRBV19 and TRBJ2-1, with D possibly matching TRBD2 (7 bases). Trimming took 8 bases from V and 4 from J, leaving 12 bases between them. Germline CDR1 and CDR2: LNHDA and SQIVND (reference sequence). The CDR3 runs to 13 residues.

The chain carries TRBV20-1 and TRBJ1-2; D remains unclear. V was pared by 1 base and J by 8 bases, with 8 bases between. CDR1 and CDR2 (germline): DFQATT, SNEGSKA (reference sequence). The CDR3 covers 11 residues. The chain's CDR3 is CSARAERGYTF. CDR3 nucleotide sequence: TGCAGTGCTAGAGCAGAGAGGGGCTACACCTTC.

The V call is TRBV18, the J call TRBJ2-5; TRBD2 is a possible D gene (5 bases). This CDR3 spans 12 amino acids. Germline V CDR1 and CDR2: KGHSH, LQKENI. Trimming removed 3 bases from V and 14 bases from J, with 16 bases in between. CDR3: CASSPVGDYEYF. CDR3 sequence (DNA): TGTGCCAGCTCACCGGTTGGAGACTACGAATACTTC.

In this sample, this clone turned up once. This chain links TRBV21-1 with TRBJ1-5; TRBD1 was called by the table and not checked on the DNA. TRBV21-1 is noted as a pseudogene. This CDR3 region has 15 residues. CDR3 amino acids: CAIPRGRSGNQPQHF. The CDR3 coding sequence is TGTGCCATCCCCAGGGGCCGGTCTGGCAATCAGCCCCAGCATTTT.

This chain joins TRBV5-1 and TRBJ2-1, with a weak D call TRBD1 (6 bases). Germline V gene lookup returns CDR1 SGHRS and CDR2 YFSETQ. CDR3 size: 13 residues. Trimming stripped 4 bases from V and 4 bases from J, with 9 bases between. The DNA for the CDR3 is TGCGCCAGCAGCGAAGGACAGTACAATGAGCAGTTCTTC. Translated, it gives CASSEGQYNEQFF.

This chain connects TRBV30 to TRBJ2-2; tentatively, D is TRBD2 (6 bases). CDR1 GTSNPN and CDR2 SVGIG come from the germline V gene (reference sequence). The CDR3 runs 13 residues. Trimming shortened V by 5 bases and J by 7 bases, and 14 bases separated the two germline ends. CDR3 bases: TGTGCCTGGCGACTAGAAGGTTTCGGGGAGCTGTTTTTT. Translation gives CAWRLEGFGELFF.

The chain is built from TRBV29-1 and TRBJ1-2; 7 bases fit TRBD1. Trimming cost V 6 bases and J 5 bases; bases outside gene matches: 12. Germline V CDR1 and CDR2: SQVTM, ANQGSEA. The CDR3 has 14 amino acids. The CDR3 bases are TGCAGCGTAATGACCGACAGGGTGGGATATGGCTACACCTTC. Protein product: CSVMTDRVGYGYTF.

The rearrangement joins TRBV19 to TRBJ2-6; 9 bases match TRBD1. Germline trimming cut 7 bases from V and 2 bases from J; bases unmatched to any gene: 3. Germline V gene lookup returns CDR1 LNHDA and CDR2 SQIVND (reference sequence). The CDR3 sequence is 15 residues long. In DNA, the CDR3 is TGTGCCAGTACGGACAGGGGAACTGGGGCCAACGTCCTGACTTTC. This encodes CASTDRGTGANVLTF.

The rearrangement joins TRBV5-3 to TRBJ1-5; perhaps TRBD1 as D (6 bases). TRBV5-3 is an open reading frame, and its role is uncertain. CDR3 length equals 14 residues. V dropped 4 bases and J dropped 3 bases, with 11 bases sitting between them. The CDR3 bases are TGTGCCAGAAGCCCCGGACAGTCCAATCAGCCCCAGCATTTT. It codes for CARSPGQSNQPQHF.

This chain joins TRBV2 and TRBJ1-3; TRBD1 might be the D (5 bases). The CDR3 is 15 residues long. V shed 8 bases and J shed 0 bases, with 14 bases lying between them. From germline, CDR1 is SNHLY and CDR2 FYNNEI. The CDR3 region has the DNA TGTGCCAGCCGGCGGGGGGATAACTCTGGAAACACCATATATTTT. Protein: CASRRGDNSGNTIYF.

The chain joins TRBV2 to TRBJ1-5; 10 nucleotides align to TRBD1. Germline lookup yields CDR1 SNHLY and CDR2 FYNNEI. This CDR3 region has 17 residues. Trimming removed 6 bases from V and 5 bases from J; junction bases left unmatched: 13. CDR3 in amino acids: CASSTPPGTGDDQPQHF. CDR3 nucleotides: TGTGCCAGCAGCACTCCCCCCGGGACAGGGGACGATCAGCCCCAGCATTTT. The entire variable domain, with the rest obtained from reference TRBV2 and TRBJ1-5, is as follows: EPEVTQTPSHQVTQMGQEVILRCVPISNHLYFYWYRQILGQKVEFLVSFYNNEISEKSEIFDDQFSVERPDGSNFTLKIRSTKLEDSAMYFCASSTPPGTGDDQPQHFGDGTRLSIL.

The genes are TRBV2 and TRBJ1-5; 8 bases line up with TRBD1. After removal of 6 bases from V and 2 bases from J, the junction contained 0 bases not matched to a gene. The V gene's germline CDR1 is SNHLY and CDR2 FYNNEI. This CDR3 has 13 residues. CDR3 amino acids: CASRGQGNQPQHF. In nucleotides, the CDR3 is TGTGCCAGCAGGGGACAGGGCAATCAGCCCCAGCATTTT.

This chain joins TRBV7-9 and TRBJ2-3, with TRBD1 as a possible D gene (6 bases). Germline V lookup: CDR1 SEHNR, CDR2 FQNEAQ (reference sequence). This CDR3 is 14 amino acids long. Trimming removed 5 bases from V and 1 base from J, with 10 bases in between. The DNA for the CDR3 is TGTGCCAGCAGCCCACAGGGAGGCACAGATACGCAGTATTTT. This encodes CASSPQGGTDTQYF.

J is TRBJ2-7 and V is TRBV5-6; 7 nucleotides line up with TRBD2. V lost 1 base, J lost 2 bases, and 6 bases stayed unmatched. CDR3 length equals 15 residues. CDR1 is SGHDT and CDR2 is YYEEEE in the germline V gene. CDR3 sequence (DNA): TGTGCCAGCAGCTTGTTAGCAGCGGGGACCTACGAGCAGTACTTC. It translates to CASSLLAAGTYEQYF. Complete variable domain (other parts from reference TRBV5-6 and TRBJ2-7): DAGVTQSPTHLIKTRGQQVTLRCSPKSGHDTVSWYQQALGQGPQFIFQYYEEEERQRGNFPDRFSGHQFPNYSSELNVNALLLGDSALYLCASSLLAAGTYEQYFGPGTRLTVT.

The CDR3 reads CASSFRLNTGELFF. The CDR3 DNA follows: TGTGCCAGCAGCTTCAGGCTAAACACCGGGGAGCTGTTTTTT. The chain recombines TRBV3-1 (or the pseudogene TRBV3-2) with TRBJ2-2; D gene uncertain. The CDR3 is made up of 14 amino acids. Germline V gene data show CDR1 as LGHDT and CDR2 as YNNKEL (reference sequence). Trimming cost V 5 bases and J 2 bases, with 9 bases left between them.

The J gene is TRBJ2-7, the V gene TRBV30; D is possibly TRBD1 (6 bases). Germline-derived CDR1 and CDR2 are GTSNPN and SVGIG (reference sequence). This CDR3 is built from 14 residues. V was pared by 1 base and J by 4 bases, with 14 bases between. This CDR3 is CAWSGSDSKYEQYF. CDR3 coding DNA: TGTGCCTGGAGTGGGTCGGACAGCAAGTACGAGCAGTACTTC. Full variable domain (remainder filled in from reference TRBV30 and TRBJ2-7): SQTIHQWPATLVQPVGSPLSLECTVEGTSNPNLYWYRQAAGRGLQLLFYSVGIGQISSEVPQNLSASRPQDRQFILSSKKLLLSDSGFYLCAWSGSDSKYEQYFGPGTRLTVT.

V is TRBV10-1 and J is TRBJ1-2; TRBD1 aligns across 7 bases. The germline V gene encodes CDR1 WNHNN and CDR2 SYGVQD (reference sequence). V was pared by 6 bases and J by 5 bases, with 9 bases of the junction left unmatched. This CDR3 has 14 amino acids. The CDR3: CASRRRTGQYGYTF. The DNA of the CDR3 is TGCGCCAGCAGGAGGAGGACAGGTCAATATGGCTACACCTTC.

V is TRBV11-3 and J is TRBJ2-1, with 8 bases lining up with TRBD1. Germline V gives CDR1 SGHNT, CDR2 YENEEA. J lost 3 bases, V lost 0 bases, and 7 bases had no gene match. This CDR3 spans 17 amino acids. Written as DNA, the CDR3 is TGTGCCAGCAGCTTAGATCCCCGGGACAGGCGCTACAATGAGCAGTTCTTC. It codes for CASSLDPRDRRYNEQFF.

The chain recombines TRBV7-9 with TRBJ1-2; perhaps TRBD1 as D (5 bases). V was clipped by 5 bases and J by 6 bases, with 13 bases between them. Germline V gene lookup returns CDR1 SEHNR and CDR2 FQNEAQ (reference sequence). This CDR3 spans 13 amino acids. This CDR3 is CASSRDLSNGYTF. The DNA for the CDR3 is TGTGCCAGCAGCCGGGACTTATCAAATGGCTACACCTTC. The full variable domain, with the rest looked up from reference TRBV7-9 and TRBJ1-2, is DTGVSQNPRHKITKRGQNVTFRCDPISEHNRLYWYRQTLGQGPEFLTYFQNEAQLEKSRLLSDRFSAERPKGSFSTLEIQRTEQGDSAMYLCASSRDLSNGYTFGSGTRLTVV.

The chain combines TRBV5-6 with TRBJ2-7; possible D gene TRBD1, 7 bases. The CDR3 covers 14 residues. V lost 3 bases and J 4 bases, leaving 14 bases between the germline ends. Germline V gene lookup returns CDR1 SGHDT and CDR2 YYEEEE. In DNA form, the CDR3 reads TGTGCCAGCAGCTCGGCGACAGGGAGGTACGAGCAGTACTTC. This encodes CASSSATGRYEQYF.

The chain carries TRBV7-9 and TRBJ2-1; D is perhaps TRBD2 (6 bases). Germline loops: CDR1 SEHNR, CDR2 FQNEAQ (reference sequence). The CDR3 covers 14 residues. Trimming shortened V by 1 base and J by 5 bases, and 9 bases separated the two germline ends. Written as DNA, the CDR3 is TGTGCCAGCAGCTTAGTGCGGGGTGACAATGAGCAGTTCTTC. Amino acids: CASSLVRGDNEQFF. Full variable domain (rest looked up from reference TRBV7-9 and TRBJ2-1): DTGVSQNPRHKITKRGQNVTFRCDPISEHNRLYWYRQTLGQGPEFLTYFQNEAQLEKSRLLSDRFSAERPKGSFSTLEIQRTEQGDSAMYLCASSLVRGDNEQFFGPGTRLTVL.